The 6 T cell receptor beta chains below all came from one sample that was sequenced in a study of PD-L1 blockade in urothelial cancer. The sample's time point: peripheral blood 6 weeks after treatment start. Assay used: immunoSEQ multiplex PCR; TCRdb lists only in-frame clones, some missing. The data hold 50,000 or so clones, with around 85% observed a single time. This specimen was PBMCs, taken around atezolizumab (anti-PD-L1) treatment. These receptors were taken from a man aged 50 to 59 with urothelial cancer.

This clone was seen more than once but under ten times. Here the CDR3 DNA reads TGTGCCAGCAGCGTAGTAGAGGGGGCCATTGGCTACACCTTC. It is translated as CASSVVEGAIGYTF. The chain joins TRBV9 to TRBJ1-2; 7 positions match TRBD1. This CDR3 has 14 amino acids. Losses at the gene ends were 0 bases for V and 7 bases for J; bases not matched to a gene: 6. The germline V gene has CDR1 SGDLS and CDR2 YYNGEE.

The rearrangement links TRBV25-1 to TRBJ2-7; 10 positions match TRBD2. CDR3 length equals 14 residues. Germline V gene data show CDR1 as MGHDK and CDR2 as SYGVNS. J was trimmed by 7 bases and V by 4 bases; bases with no gene match: 7. The CDR3 coding sequence is TGTGCCAGCAGTGGCGGACTAGCGGTCCTTGAGCAGTACTTC. The encoded protein is CASSGGLAVLEQYF.

This clone has only one observation. This chain links TRBV5-1 with TRBJ1-2; 7 bases are shared with TRBD1. The CDR3 length is 13 residues. The V and J ends lost 2 bases and 7 bases, in that order; junction bases with no gene match: 5. The germline V gene has CDR1 SGHRS and CDR2 YFSETQ. CDR3 sequence: CASSFEGASGYTF. The CDR3 DNA follows: TGCGCCAGCAGCTTTGAGGGGGCCAGTGGCTACACCTTC.

V and J are TRBV5-6 and TRBJ2-2, with 9 bases fitting TRBD2. This CDR3 contains 15 residues. After removal of 7 bases from V and 0 bases from J, the junction contained 4 bases not matched to a gene. Germline V lookup: CDR1 SGHDT, CDR2 YYEEEE. CDR3 protein: CASGRGGTNTGELFF. Here the CDR3 DNA reads TGTGCCAGCGGGCGGGGGGGCACGAACACCGGGGAGCTGTTTTTT.

The chain links TRBV15 to TRBJ1-5; D not certain. Trimming took off 8 bases at V and 6 bases at J, with 5 bases between the two ends. CDR1 and CDR2 (germline): LNHNV, YYDKDF (reference sequence). CDR3 length: 10 amino acids. The chain's CDR3 is CATPFQPQHF. CDR3 DNA sequence: TGTGCCACCCCGTTTCAGCCCCAGCATTTT.

The CDR3 sequence is CASSLTGLQGATGELFF. As DNA, the CDR3 is TGTGCCAGCAGCTTAACGGGTCTACAGGGGGCCACCGGGGAGCTGTTTTTT. The chain joins TRBV7-3 to TRBJ2-2; TRBD1 aligns across 9 bases. This CDR3 spans 17 amino acids. Germline V gives CDR1 SGHTA, CDR2 FQGTGA. With V trimmed by 0 bases and J by 4 bases, 6 bases remained unmatched.